The 27 T cell receptor beta chains listed next were all sequenced from one sample in a study of blood T cell repertoires in COVID-19. Data came from immunoSEQ multiplex PCR; TCRdb stores just in-frame clones and leaves some out. The sample lists over 250,000 clones; around three quarters were seen once. The sequenced sample consisted of peripheral blood. The receptor source for this set is a woman of 80 years or more with acute or convalescent COVID-19.

V is TRBV18 and J is TRBJ2-3; unclear D gene. This CDR3 has 15 amino acids. With 3 bases removed from V and 0 bases from J, the gap between germline ends came to 10 bases. CDR1 KGHSH and CDR2 LQKENI come from the germline V gene. CDR3 nucleotides: TGTGCCAGCTCACCGCCCGGTATTAGCACAGATACGCAGTATTTT. Amino acid sequence: CASSPPGISTDTQYF.

J is TRBJ1-2 and V is TRBV3-1 (or the pseudogene TRBV3-2); D uncertain. V lost 4 bases and J 8 bases, leaving 14 bases between the germline ends. The CDR3 is made up of 13 amino acids. Germline CDR1 is LGHDT and CDR2 is YNNKEL (reference sequence). The CDR3 DNA reads TGTGCCAGCAGCCCTTCCGGGTCGCGGGGCTACACCTTC. Amino acids: CASSPSGSRGYTF.

This sequence joins TRBV9 and TRBJ2-5; 11 nucleotides match TRBD2. The germline gives CDR1 SGDLS, CDR2 YYNGEE. After removal of 0 bases from V and 3 bases from J, the junction contained 13 bases not matched to a gene. CDR3 length: 19 residues. The CDR3 nucleotides read TGTGCCAGCAGCGTAGGTGGTAGCGGGGGGGTCACTACTAAAGAGACCCAGTACTTC. Protein: CASSVGGSGGVTTKETQYF.

The CDR3 is CASSPPPPGSSGNTIYF. The CDR3 coding sequence is TGTGCCAGCAGTCCCCCTCCCCCGGGATCGTCTGGAAACACCATATATTTT. The chain uses TRBV28 and TRBJ1-3; D unresolved. The ends were cut back, 5 bases at V and 1 base at J, with 18 bases in the middle. Per the germline V gene, CDR1 is MDHEN and CDR2 is SYDVKM. This CDR3 is built from 17 residues.

The chain couples TRBV10-3 to TRBJ2-7; D is perhaps TRBD2 (5 bases). The CDR3 is 12 amino acids. CDR1 is ENHRY and CDR2 is SYGVKD in the germline V gene. V was trimmed by 10 bases and J by 4 bases, leaving 14 bases between them. The CDR3 bases are TGTGCCACCAGGACTGCCCTGTACGAGCAGTACTTC. Translated, it gives CATRTALYEQYF.

This clone was detected only once. This chain connects TRBV6-5 to TRBJ2-5, with TRBD1 matching 7 bases. After removal of 3 bases from V and 4 bases from J, the junction contained 11 bases not matched to a gene. The germline V gene encodes CDR1 MNHEY and CDR2 SVGAGI. The CDR3 spans 16 residues. DNA for the CDR3: TGTGCCAGCAGTTATAACGGCAGGGGGTCTGGAGAGACCCAGTACTTC. It yields the protein CASSYNGRGSGETQYF.

This clone was detected only a few times. The rearrangement joins TRBV18 to TRBJ2-7; 9 nucleotides match TRBD1. The CDR3 contains 14 residues. Trimming took 5 bases from V and 3 from J; bases not matched to a gene: 5. Germline lookup yields CDR1 KGHSH and CDR2 LQKENI. The CDR3, as DNA: TGTGCCAGCTCATTACCGGGACAGGGCTACGAGCAGTACTTC. This encodes CASSLPGQGYEQYF. Full variable domain (remainder filled in from reference TRBV18 and TRBJ2-7): NAGVMQNPRHLVRRRGQEARLRCSPMKGHSHVYWYRQLPEEGLKFMVYLQKENIIDESGMPKERFSAEFPKEGPSILRIQQVVRGDSAAYFCASSLPGQGYEQYFGPGTRLTVT.

The rearrangement uses TRBV5-4 and TRBJ1-5; 9 bases fit TRBD1. J gave up 7 bases and V 4 bases, and 3 bases lay outside the gene matches. This CDR3 comprises 13 residues. The germline gives CDR1 SGHNT, CDR2 YYREEE (reference sequence). The CDR3 sequence: CASSPDRGQPQHF. Here the CDR3 DNA reads TGTGCCAGCAGCCCCGACAGGGGGCAGCCCCAGCATTTT.

This CDR3 reads CASSQDQLAGGLPVENEQFF. In DNA form, the CDR3 reads TGCGCCAGCAGCCAAGATCAACTAGCGGGAGGTCTCCCGGTCGAGAATGAGCAGTTCTTC. The chain joins TRBV4-1 to TRBJ2-1; TRBD2 matches 12 bases. V was pared by 0 bases and J by 7 bases, with 16 bases of the junction left unmatched. The CDR3 totals 20 residues. Germline CDR1 is MGHRA and CDR2 is YSYEKL.

As for this clone: Different DNA sequences within this sample yield the same CDR3. The V call is TRBV5-4, the J call TRBJ2-1; 9 bases line up with TRBD2. Per germline, CDR1 SGHNT and CDR2 YYREEE (reference sequence). This CDR3 has 16 amino acids. Losses at the gene ends were 0 bases for V and 1 base for J; bases not matched to a gene: 2. The CDR3: CASSLVSGGSYNEQFF. CDR3 nucleotide sequence: TGTGCCAGCAGCTTGGTTAGCGGGGGTTCCTACAATGAGCAGTTCTTC. Combining the CDR3 with reference TRBV5-4 and TRBJ2-1 gives the whole variable domain ETGVTQSPTHLIKTRGQQVTLRCSSQSGHNTVSWYQQALGQGPQFIFQYYREEENGRGNFPPRFSGLQFPNYSSELNVNALELDDSALYLCASSLVSGGSYNEQFFGPGTRLTVL.

This rearrangement joins TRBV30 to TRBJ1-6, with TRBD1 matching 10 bases. The length of the CDR3 is 18 residues. The J segment lost 10 bases and the V segment lost 1 base, leaving 16 bases of the junction unmatched. CDR1 GTSNPN and CDR2 SVGIG come from the germline V gene (reference sequence). CDR3 coding DNA: TGTGCCTGGAGTGCCCCGCGCGTCCGGGACAGGGGAGACTCACCCCTCCACTTT. Translating gives CAWSAPRVRDRGDSPLHF.

The rearrangement uses TRBV19 and TRBJ1-5; 9 bases agree with TRBD1. CDR1 is LNHDA and CDR2 is SQIVND in the germline V gene (reference sequence). The CDR3 totals 15 residues. The V and J ends lost 6 bases and 2 bases, in that order; junction bases with no gene match: 5. The CDR3 DNA reads TGTGCCAGTAGAAGGGACAGGGCCGGCAATCAGCCCCAGCATTTT. Residues: CASRRDRAGNQPQHF.

This clone appeared a few times. The V call is TRBV7-2, the J call TRBJ2-2; D not certain. Germline CDR1 and CDR2: SGHTA and FQGNSA. V lost 5 bases to trimming and J lost 6 bases, with 10 bases between them. The CDR3 consists of 13 residues. The CDR3 spells CASSTDWAGELFF. The CDR3 region has the DNA TGTGCCAGCAGCACCGACTGGGCCGGGGAGCTGTTTTTT.

This chain joins TRBV9 and TRBJ2-5; TRBD1 agrees at 11 bases. This CDR3 has 17 amino acids. The trim removed 1 base at V and 2 bases at J, leaving 7 bases unmatched. The germline V gene encodes CDR1 SGDLS and CDR2 YYNGEE. CDR3 protein: CASSVYPGTGGQETQYF. In DNA form, the CDR3 reads TGTGCCAGCAGCGTATACCCCGGGACAGGGGGGCAAGAGACCCAGTACTTC.

This clone was seen a few times. The CDR3 coding sequence is TGTGCCAGCAGCCCAAATACCGGGACCTACGAGCAGTACTTC. Translating it yields CASSPNTGTYEQYF. V and J are TRBV7-8 and TRBJ2-7; perhaps TRBD2 as D (5 bases). Germline CDR1 and CDR2: SGHVS and FQNEAQ. Trimming cost V 5 bases and J 2 bases, with 13 bases left between them. The CDR3 spans 14 residues.

J is TRBJ1-5 and V is TRBV27; 7 bases fit TRBD1. Per germline, CDR1 MNHEY and CDR2 SMNVEV (reference sequence). The CDR3 runs 13 residues. V lost 2 bases, J lost 6 bases, and 1 base stayed unmatched. The chain's CDR3 is CASSLDRVQPQHF. In nucleotides, the CDR3 is TGTGCCAGCAGTTTAGACAGGGTTCAGCCCCAGCATTTT.

The rearrangement joins TRBV4-1 to TRBJ2-1, with 8 bases identical to TRBD1. Per germline, CDR1 MGHRA and CDR2 YSYEKL. CDR3 length equals 16 residues. The V gene end was trimmed by 6 bases and the J gene end by 2 bases; junction bases not matched to a gene: 9. CDR3: CASSPGQARTYNEQFF. CDR3 nucleotide sequence: TGCGCCAGCAGTCCGGGACAGGCGAGAACCTACAATGAGCAGTTCTTC.

This clone appeared a few times. The chain carries TRBV2 and TRBJ2-2, with D tentatively TRBD1 (5 bases). CDR3 size: 14 residues. V dropped 6 bases and J dropped 3 bases, with 11 bases sitting between them. The V gene's germline CDR1 is SNHLY and CDR2 FYNNEI. Here the CDR3 reads CASRGPIDTGELFF. The CDR3 coding sequence is TGTGCCAGCAGGGGGCCTATAGACACCGGGGAGCTGTTTTTT.

To note about this clone: Other DNA sequences in this sample translate to the same CDR3. V gene TRBV3-1 (or the pseudogene TRBV3-2) combines with J gene TRBJ1-2; tentatively, D is TRBD1 (6 bases). The germline CDR1 and CDR2 sequences are LGHDT and YNNKEL (reference sequence). This CDR3 spans 12 amino acids. With 3 bases removed from V and 5 bases from J, the gap between germline ends came to 7 bases. The CDR3 coding sequence is TGTGCCAGCAGCCAGGGGGCTTATGGCTACACCTTC. Protein sequence: CASSQGAYGYTF.

The rearrangement links TRBV7-3 to TRBJ1-6, with 8 bases lining up with TRBD1. The CDR3 extends over 16 amino acids. Per germline, CDR1 SGHTA and CDR2 FQGTGA. The junction had 8 bases not matched to a gene; V was cut back by 1 base and J by 9 bases. The CDR3 DNA reads TGTGCCAGCAGCTTAAGGCCCAGGGGGCTAGCTTCACCCCTCCACTTT. Protein sequence: CASSLRPRGLASPLHF. The full variable domain, with the rest looked up from reference TRBV7-3 and TRBJ1-6, is GAGVSQTPSNKVTEKGKYVELRCDPISGHTALYWYRQSLGQGPEFLIYFQGTGAADDSGLPNDRFFAVRPEGSVSTLKIQRTERGDSAVYLCASSLRPRGLASPLHFGNGTRLTVT.

The chain is built from TRBV3-1 (or the pseudogene TRBV3-2) and TRBJ1-2; D gene unclear. The CDR3 consists of 13 residues. Germline V gene sequence: CDR1 LGHDT, CDR2 YNNKEL (reference sequence). V was cut by 3 bases and J by 3 bases, with 8 bases left in between. CDR3 in DNA: TGTGCCAGCAGCCAGGGCCGATACTATGGCTACACCTTC. Translating gives CASSQGRYYGYTF.

The chain joins TRBV2 to TRBJ1-6, with D possibly being TRBD1 (5 bases). CDR3 length: 14 amino acids. V was cut by 8 bases and J by 7 bases, with 15 bases left in between. Germline values: CDR1 SNHLY, CDR2 FYNNEI. CDR3 in DNA: TGTGCCAGCGGGGCCCAGATTACAAATTCACCCCTCCACTTT. Amino acids: CASGAQITNSPLHF.

This chain connects TRBV18 to TRBJ1-2; the D gene is possibly TRBD1 (5 bases). V was pared by 0 bases and J by 4 bases, with 9 bases between. Germline V lookup: CDR1 KGHSH, CDR2 LQKENI. There are 14 residues in the CDR3. The DNA for the CDR3 is TGTGCCAGCTCACCACCTGCACAGGCCTATGGCTACACCTTC. Translation gives CASSPPAQAYGYTF.

The rearrangement uses TRBV7-9 and TRBJ1-6; D is perhaps TRBD1 (6 bases). V lost 5 bases to trimming and J lost 6 bases, with 14 bases between them. The germline V gene has CDR1 SEHNR and CDR2 FQNEAQ (reference sequence). CDR3 length equals 15 residues. This CDR3 is CASSPGQSFNSPLHF. In nucleotides, the CDR3 is TGTGCCAGCAGCCCGGGACAAAGTTTTAATTCACCCCTCCACTTT.

The V and J genes are TRBV19 and TRBJ1-5; 7 positions match TRBD1. The CDR3 length is 14 residues. V lost 7 bases to trimming and J lost 5 bases; unmatched junction nucleotides: 8. From germline, CDR1 is LNHDA and CDR2 SQIVND (reference sequence). The CDR3 DNA follows: TGTGCCAGTAAAAAACAGGGGCCCCATCAGCCCCAGCATTTT. Its translation: CASKKQGPHQPQHF.

The V call is TRBV5-4, the J call TRBJ2-3; TRBD1 aligns across 7 bases. Germline-derived CDR1 and CDR2 are SGHNT and YYREEE (reference sequence). The J segment lost 8 bases and the V segment lost 4 bases, leaving 13 bases of the junction unmatched. The CDR3 is 15 amino acids. This CDR3 reads CASSPAIGTEATQYF. For the CDR3, the DNA is TGTGCCAGCAGCCCGGCGATTGGGACAGAGGCTACGCAGTATTTT.

The rearrangement joins TRBV19 to TRBJ1-5; 9 bases align to TRBD1. Germline loops: CDR1 LNHDA, CDR2 SQIVND (reference sequence). The trim removed 3 bases at V and 9 bases at J, leaving 9 bases unmatched. This CDR3 comprises 15 residues. The CDR3 DNA reads as TGTGCCAGTAGTATCCGAGGGACAGGGAAAGTGCCCCAGCATTTT. This encodes CASSIRGTGKVPQHF. Drawing the rest from reference TRBV19 and TRBJ1-5, the complete variable domain is DGGITQSPKYLFRKEGQNVTLSCEQNLNHDAMYWYRQDPGQGLRLIYYSQIVNDFQKGDIAEGYSVSREKKESFPLTVTSAQKNPTAFYLCASSIRGTGKVPQHFGDGTRLSIL.